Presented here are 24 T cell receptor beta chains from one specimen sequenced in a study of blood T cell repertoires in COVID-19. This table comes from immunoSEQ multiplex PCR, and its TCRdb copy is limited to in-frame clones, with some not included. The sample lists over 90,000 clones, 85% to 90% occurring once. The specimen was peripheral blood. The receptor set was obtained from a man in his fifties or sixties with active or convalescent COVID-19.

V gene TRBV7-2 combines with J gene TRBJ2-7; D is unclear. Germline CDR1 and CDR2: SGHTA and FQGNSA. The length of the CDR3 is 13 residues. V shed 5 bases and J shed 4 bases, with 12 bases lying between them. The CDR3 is CASSPQRQYEQYF. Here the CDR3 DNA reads TGTGCCAGCAGCCCCCAGCGCCAGTACGAGCAGTACTTC.

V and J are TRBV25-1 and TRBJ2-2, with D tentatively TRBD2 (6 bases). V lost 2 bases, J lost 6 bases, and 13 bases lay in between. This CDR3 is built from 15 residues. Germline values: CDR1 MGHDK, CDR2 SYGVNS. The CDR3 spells CASSELGGGAGELFF. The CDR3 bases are TGTGCCAGCAGTGAACTCGGGGGTGGGGCCGGGGAGCTGTTTTTT.

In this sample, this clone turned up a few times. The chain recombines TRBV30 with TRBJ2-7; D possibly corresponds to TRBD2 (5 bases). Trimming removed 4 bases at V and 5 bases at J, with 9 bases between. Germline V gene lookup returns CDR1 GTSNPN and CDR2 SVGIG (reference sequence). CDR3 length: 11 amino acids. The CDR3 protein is CAWTGGDEQYF. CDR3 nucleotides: TGTGCCTGGACAGGAGGCGACGAGCAGTACTTC. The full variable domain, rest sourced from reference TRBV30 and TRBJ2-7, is SQTIHQWPATLVQPVGSPLSLECTVEGTSNPNLYWYRQAAGRGLQLLFYSVGIGQISSEVPQNLSASRPQDRQFILSSKKLLLSDSGFYLCAWTGGDEQYFGPGTRLTVT.

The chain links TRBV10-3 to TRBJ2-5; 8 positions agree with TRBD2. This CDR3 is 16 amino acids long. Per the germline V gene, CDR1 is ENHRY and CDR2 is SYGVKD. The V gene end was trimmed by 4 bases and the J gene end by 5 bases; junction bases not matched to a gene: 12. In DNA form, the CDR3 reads TGTGCCATCAGTGGTACCAGCGGGGGCCTACGGGAGACCCAGTACTTC. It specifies CAISGTSGGLRETQYF.

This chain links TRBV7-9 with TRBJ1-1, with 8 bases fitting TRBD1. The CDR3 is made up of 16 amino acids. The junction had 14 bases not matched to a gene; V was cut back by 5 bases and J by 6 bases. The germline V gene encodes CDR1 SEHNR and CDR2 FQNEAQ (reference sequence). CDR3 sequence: CASSRTGTGVNSEAFF. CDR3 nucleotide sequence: TGTGCCAGCAGCCGAACCGGGACAGGCGTAAATTCTGAAGCTTTCTTT.

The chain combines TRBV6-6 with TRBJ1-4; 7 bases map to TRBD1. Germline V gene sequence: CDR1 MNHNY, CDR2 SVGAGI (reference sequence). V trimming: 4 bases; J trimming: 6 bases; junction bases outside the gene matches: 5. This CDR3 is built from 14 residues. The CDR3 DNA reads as TGTGCCAGCAGTTTGACAGGGTCAGATGAAAAACTGTTTTTT. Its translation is CASSLTGSDEKLFF.

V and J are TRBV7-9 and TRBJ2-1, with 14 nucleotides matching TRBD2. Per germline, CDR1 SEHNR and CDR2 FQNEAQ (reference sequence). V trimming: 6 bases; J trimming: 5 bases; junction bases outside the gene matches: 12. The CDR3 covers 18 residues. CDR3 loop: CASRPQTGLAGGNNEQFF. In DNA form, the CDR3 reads TGTGCCAGCAGACCGCAGACAGGACTAGCGGGGGGAAACAATGAGCAGTTCTTC.

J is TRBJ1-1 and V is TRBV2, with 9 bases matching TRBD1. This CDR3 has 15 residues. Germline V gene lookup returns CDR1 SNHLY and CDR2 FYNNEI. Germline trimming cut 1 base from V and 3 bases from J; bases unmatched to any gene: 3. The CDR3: CASSEDGTGYTEAFF. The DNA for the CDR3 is TGTGCCAGCAGTGAAGATGGGACAGGGTACACTGAAGCTTTCTTT. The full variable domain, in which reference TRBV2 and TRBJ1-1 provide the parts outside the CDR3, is EPEVTQTPSHQVTQMGQEVILRCVPISNHLYFYWYRQILGQKVEFLVSFYNNEISEKSEIFDDQFSVERPDGSNFTLKIRSTKLEDSAMYFCASSEDGTGYTEAFFGQGTRLTVV.

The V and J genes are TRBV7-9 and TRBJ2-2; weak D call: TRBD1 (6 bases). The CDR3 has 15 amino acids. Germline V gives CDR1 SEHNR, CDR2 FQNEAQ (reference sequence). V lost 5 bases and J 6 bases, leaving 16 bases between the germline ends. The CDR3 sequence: CASSPQGSSAGELFF. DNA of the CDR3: TGTGCCAGCAGCCCACAGGGTAGTAGTGCCGGGGAGCTGTTTTTT.

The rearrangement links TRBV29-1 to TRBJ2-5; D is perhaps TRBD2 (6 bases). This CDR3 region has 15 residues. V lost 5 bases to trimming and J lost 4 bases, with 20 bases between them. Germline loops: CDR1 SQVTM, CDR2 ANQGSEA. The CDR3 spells CSVSTGLEGGETQYF. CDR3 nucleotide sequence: TGCAGCGTTTCTACCGGGCTAGAGGGAGGAGAGACCCAGTACTTC.

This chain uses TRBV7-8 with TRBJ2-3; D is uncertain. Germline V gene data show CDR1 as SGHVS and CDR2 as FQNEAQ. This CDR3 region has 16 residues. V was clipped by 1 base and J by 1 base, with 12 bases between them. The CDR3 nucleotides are TGTGCCAGCAGCTTAGGGGCCTCCACTGGCACAGATACGCAGTATTTT. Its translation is CASSLGASTGTDTQYF.

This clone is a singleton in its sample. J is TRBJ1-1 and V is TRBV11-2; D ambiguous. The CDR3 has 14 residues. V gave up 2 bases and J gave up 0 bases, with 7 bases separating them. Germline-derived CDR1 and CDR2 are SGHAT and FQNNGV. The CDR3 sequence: CASSLQIMNTEAFF. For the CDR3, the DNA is TGTGCCAGCAGCTTACAGATAATGAACACTGAAGCTTTCTTT.

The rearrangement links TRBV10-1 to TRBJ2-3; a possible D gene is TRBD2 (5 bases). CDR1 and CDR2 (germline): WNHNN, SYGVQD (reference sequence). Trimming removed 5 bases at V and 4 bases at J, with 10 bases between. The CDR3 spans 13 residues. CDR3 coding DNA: TGCGCCAGCAGTCGGGAAGGCGCAGATACGCAGTATTTT. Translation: CASSREGADTQYF.

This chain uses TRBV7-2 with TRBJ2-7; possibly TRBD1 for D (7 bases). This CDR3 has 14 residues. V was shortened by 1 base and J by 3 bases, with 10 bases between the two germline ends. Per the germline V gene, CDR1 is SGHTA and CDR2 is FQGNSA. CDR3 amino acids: CASSLDRGGYEQYF. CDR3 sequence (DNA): TGTGCCAGCAGCTTAGACAGGGGAGGCTACGAGCAGTACTTC.

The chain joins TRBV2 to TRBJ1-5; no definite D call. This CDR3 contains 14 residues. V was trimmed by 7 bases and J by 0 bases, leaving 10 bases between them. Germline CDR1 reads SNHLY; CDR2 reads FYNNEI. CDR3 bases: TGTGCCAGCAACCCTCTAAATAGCAATCAGCCCCAGCATTTT. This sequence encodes CASNPLNSNQPQHF.

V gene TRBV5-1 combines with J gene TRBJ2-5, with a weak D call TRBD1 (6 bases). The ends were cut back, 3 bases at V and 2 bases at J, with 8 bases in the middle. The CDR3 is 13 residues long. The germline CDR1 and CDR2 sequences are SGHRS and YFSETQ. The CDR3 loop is CASSSGQQETQYF. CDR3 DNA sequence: TGCGCCAGCAGCTCCGGACAGCAAGAGACCCAGTACTTC. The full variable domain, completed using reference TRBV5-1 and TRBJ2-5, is KAGVTQTPRYLIKTRGQQVTLSCSPISGHRSVSWYQQTPGQGLQFLFEYFSETQRNKGNFPGRFSGRQFSNSRSEMNVSTLELGDSALYLCASSSGQQETQYFGPGTRLLVL.

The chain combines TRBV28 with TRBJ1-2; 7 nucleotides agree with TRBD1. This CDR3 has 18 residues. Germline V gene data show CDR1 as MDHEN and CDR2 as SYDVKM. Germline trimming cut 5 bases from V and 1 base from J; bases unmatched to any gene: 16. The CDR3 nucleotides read TGTGCCAGCAGTGCCGGGACAGAACTCAATACGCTTAACTATGGCTACACCTTC. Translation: CASSAGTELNTLNYGYTF.

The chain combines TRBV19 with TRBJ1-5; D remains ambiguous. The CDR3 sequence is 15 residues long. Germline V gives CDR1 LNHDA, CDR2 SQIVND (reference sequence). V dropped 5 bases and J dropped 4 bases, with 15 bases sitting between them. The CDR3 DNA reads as TGTGCCAGTAGTTCTTTGGGAGAAGGGAATCAGCCCCAGCATTTT. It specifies CASSSLGEGNQPQHF.

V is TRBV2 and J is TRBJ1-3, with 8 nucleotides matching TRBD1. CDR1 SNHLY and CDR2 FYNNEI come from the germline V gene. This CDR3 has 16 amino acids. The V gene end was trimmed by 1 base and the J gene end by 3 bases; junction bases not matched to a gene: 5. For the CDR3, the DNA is TGTGCCAGCAGTGAAGGGGGGACAGGTGGTGGAAACACCATATATTTT. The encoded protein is CASSEGGTGGGNTIYF. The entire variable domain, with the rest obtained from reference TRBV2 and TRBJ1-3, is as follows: EPEVTQTPSHQVTQMGQEVILRCVPISNHLYFYWYRQILGQKVEFLVSFYNNEISEKSEIFDDQFSVERPDGSNFTLKIRSTKLEDSAMYFCASSEGGTGGGNTIYFGEGSWLTVV.

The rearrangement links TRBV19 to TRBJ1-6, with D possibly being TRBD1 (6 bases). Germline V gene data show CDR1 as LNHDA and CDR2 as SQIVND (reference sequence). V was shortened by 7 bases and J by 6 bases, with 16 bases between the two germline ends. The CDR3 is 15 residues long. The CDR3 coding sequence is TGTGCCAGTAACACCCAACAGGGATCTAATTCACCCCTCCACTTT. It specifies CASNTQQGSNSPLHF.

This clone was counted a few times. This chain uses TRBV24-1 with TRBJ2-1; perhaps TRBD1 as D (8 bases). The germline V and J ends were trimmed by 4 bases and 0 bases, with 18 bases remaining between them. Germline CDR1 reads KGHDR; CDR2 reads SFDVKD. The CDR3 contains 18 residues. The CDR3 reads CATSDPSTGGGSYNEQFF. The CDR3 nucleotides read TGTGCCACCAGTGACCCGTCAACAGGGGGGGGCTCCTACAATGAGCAGTTCTTC.

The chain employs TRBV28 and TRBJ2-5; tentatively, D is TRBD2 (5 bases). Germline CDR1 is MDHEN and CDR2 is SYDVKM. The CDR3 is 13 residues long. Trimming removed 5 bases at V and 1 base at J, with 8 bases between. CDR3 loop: CASSRGFQETQYF. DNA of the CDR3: TGTGCCAGCAGTCGGGGATTCCAAGAGACCCAGTACTTC.

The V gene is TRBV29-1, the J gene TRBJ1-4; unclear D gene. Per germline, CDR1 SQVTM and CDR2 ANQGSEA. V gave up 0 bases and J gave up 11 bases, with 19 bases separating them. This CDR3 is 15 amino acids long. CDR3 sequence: CSVEEGGKGIGKLFF. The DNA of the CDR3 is TGCAGCGTTGAAGAAGGAGGGAAGGGAATTGGGAAACTGTTTTTT.

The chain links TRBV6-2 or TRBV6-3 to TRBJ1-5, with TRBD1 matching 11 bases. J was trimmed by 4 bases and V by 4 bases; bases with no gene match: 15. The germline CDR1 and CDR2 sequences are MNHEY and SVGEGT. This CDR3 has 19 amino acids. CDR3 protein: CASSSRDRGSRVRNQPQHF. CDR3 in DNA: TGTGCCAGCAGTTCACGGGACAGGGGGTCGAGAGTAAGAAATCAGCCCCAGCATTTT.